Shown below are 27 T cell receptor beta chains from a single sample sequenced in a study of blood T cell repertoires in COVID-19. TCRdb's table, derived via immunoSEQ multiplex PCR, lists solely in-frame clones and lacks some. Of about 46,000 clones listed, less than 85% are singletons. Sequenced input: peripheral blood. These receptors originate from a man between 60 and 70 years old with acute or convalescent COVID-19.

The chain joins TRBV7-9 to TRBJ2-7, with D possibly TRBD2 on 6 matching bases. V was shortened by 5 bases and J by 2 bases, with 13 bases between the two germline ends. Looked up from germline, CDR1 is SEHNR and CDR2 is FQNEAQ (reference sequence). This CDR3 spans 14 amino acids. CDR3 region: CASSGKGGAYEQYF. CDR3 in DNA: TGTGCCAGCAGCGGCAAGGGAGGCGCCTACGAGCAGTACTTC.

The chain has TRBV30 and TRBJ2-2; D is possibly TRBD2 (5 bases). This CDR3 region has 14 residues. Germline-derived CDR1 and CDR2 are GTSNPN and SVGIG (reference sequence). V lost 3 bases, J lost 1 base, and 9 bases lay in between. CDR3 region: CAWRRAGNTGELFF. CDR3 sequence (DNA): TGTGCCTGGAGGCGCGCGGGGAACACCGGGGAGCTGTTTTTT.

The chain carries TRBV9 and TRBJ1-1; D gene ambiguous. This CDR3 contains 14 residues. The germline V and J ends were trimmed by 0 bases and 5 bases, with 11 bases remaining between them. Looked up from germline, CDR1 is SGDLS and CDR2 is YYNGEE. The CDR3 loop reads CASSVDPPGTEAFF. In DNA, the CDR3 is TGTGCCAGCAGCGTAGACCCCCCGGGAACTGAAGCTTTCTTT.

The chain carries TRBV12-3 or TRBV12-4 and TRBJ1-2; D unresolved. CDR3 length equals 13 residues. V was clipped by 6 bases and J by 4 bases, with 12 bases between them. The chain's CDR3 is CASSYGLIYGYTF. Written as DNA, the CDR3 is TGTGCCAGCAGCTATGGACTGATCTATGGCTACACCTTC.

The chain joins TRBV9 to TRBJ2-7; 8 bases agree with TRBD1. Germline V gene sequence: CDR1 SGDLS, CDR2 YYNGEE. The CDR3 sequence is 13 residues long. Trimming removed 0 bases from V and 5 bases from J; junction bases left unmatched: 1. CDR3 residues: CASSVGTGNEQYF. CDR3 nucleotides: TGTGCCAGCAGCGTAGGGACAGGGAACGAGCAGTACTTC. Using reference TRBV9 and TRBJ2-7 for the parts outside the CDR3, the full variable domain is DSGVTQTPKHLITATGQRVTLRCSPRSGDLSVYWYQQSLDQGLQFLIQYYNGEERAKGNILERFSAQQFPDLHSELNLSSLELGDSALYFCASSVGTGNEQYFGPGTRLTVT.

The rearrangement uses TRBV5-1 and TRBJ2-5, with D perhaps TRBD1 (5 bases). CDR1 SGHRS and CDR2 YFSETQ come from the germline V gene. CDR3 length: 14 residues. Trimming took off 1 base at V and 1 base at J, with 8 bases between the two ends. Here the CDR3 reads CASSLWGSQETQYF. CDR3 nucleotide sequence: TGCGCCAGCAGCTTGTGGGGCAGCCAAGAGACCCAGTACTTC. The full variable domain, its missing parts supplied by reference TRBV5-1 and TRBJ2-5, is KAGVTQTPRYLIKTRGQQVTLSCSPISGHRSVSWYQQTPGQGLQFLFEYFSETQRNKGNFPGRFSGRQFSNSRSEMNVSTLELGDSALYLCASSLWGSQETQYFGPGTRLLVL.

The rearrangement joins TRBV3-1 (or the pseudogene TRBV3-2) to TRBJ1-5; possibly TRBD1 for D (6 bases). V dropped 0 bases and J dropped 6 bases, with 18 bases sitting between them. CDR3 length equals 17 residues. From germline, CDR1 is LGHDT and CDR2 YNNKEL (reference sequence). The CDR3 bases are TGTGCCAGCAGCCAAGAAGGGGCCGCTCCAGGGGTTCAGCCCCAGCATTTT. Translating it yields CASSQEGAAPGVQPQHF.

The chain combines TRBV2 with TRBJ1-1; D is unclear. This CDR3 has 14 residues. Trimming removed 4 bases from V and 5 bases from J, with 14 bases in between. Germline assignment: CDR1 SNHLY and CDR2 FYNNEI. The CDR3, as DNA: TGTGCCAGCAGTGTTCTGGAGGCGAAGACTGAAGCTTTCTTT. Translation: CASSVLEAKTEAFF.

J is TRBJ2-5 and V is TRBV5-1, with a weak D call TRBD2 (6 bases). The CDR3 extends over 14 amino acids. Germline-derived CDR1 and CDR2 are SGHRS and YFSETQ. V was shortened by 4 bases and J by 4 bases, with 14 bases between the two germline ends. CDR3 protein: CASSNSGRGETQYF. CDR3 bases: TGCGCCAGCAGCAACTCAGGGCGGGGAGAGACCCAGTACTTC.

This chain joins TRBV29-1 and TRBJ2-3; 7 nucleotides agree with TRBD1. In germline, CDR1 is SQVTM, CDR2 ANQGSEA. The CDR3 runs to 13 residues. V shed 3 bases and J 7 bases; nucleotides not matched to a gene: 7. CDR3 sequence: CSVDRGGENTQYF. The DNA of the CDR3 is TGCAGCGTTGATCGAGGGGGCGAAAATACGCAGTATTTT.

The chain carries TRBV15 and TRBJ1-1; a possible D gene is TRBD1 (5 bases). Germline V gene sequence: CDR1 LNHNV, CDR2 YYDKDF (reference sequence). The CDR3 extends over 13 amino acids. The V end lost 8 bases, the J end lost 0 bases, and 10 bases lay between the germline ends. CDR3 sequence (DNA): TGTGCCACCGGGGCAGGAATGAACACTGAAGCTTTCTTT. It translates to CATGAGMNTEAFF.

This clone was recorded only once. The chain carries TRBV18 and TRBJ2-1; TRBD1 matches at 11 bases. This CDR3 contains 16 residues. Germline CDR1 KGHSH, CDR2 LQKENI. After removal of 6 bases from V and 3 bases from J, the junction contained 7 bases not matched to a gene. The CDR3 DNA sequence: TGTGCCAGCTCGCTGGACAGGGGGCCATTCTACAATGAGCAGTTCTTC. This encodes CASSLDRGPFYNEQFF.

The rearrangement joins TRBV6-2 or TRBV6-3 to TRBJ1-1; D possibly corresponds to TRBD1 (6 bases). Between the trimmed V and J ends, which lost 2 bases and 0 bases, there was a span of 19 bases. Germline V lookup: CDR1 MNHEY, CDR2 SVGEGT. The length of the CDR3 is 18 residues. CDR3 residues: CASSYPGGAAILNTEAFF. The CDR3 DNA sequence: TGTGCCAGCAGTTACCCGGGGGGGGCCGCAATATTGAACACTGAAGCTTTCTTT.

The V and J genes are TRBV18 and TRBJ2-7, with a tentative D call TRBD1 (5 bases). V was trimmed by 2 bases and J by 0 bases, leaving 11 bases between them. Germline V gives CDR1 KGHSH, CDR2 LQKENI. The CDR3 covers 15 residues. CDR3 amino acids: CASSPENRPSYEQYF. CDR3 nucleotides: TGTGCCAGCTCACCAGAGAACAGGCCCTCCTACGAGCAGTACTTC.

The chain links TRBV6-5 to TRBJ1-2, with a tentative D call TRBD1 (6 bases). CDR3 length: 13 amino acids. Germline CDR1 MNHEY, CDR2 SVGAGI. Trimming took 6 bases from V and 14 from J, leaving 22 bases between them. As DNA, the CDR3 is TGTGCCAGCAGGCGTGACAGGCTATCTTTCCAGACCTTC. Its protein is CASRRDRLSFQTF.

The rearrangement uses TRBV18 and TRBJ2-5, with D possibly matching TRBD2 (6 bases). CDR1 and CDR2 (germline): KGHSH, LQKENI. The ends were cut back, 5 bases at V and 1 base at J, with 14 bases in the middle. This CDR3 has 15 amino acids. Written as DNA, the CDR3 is TGTGCCAGCTCAGCGGGACTGAACCTCCAAGAGACCCAGTACTTC. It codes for CASSAGLNLQETQYF.

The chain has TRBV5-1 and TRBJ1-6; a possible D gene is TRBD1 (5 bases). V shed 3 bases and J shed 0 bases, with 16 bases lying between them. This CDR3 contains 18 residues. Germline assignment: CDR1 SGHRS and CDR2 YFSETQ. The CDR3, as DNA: TGCGCCAGCAGCTGGGGCTCCTCACAGAGCTCCTATAATTCACCCCTCCACTTT. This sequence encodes CASSWGSSQSSYNSPLHF.

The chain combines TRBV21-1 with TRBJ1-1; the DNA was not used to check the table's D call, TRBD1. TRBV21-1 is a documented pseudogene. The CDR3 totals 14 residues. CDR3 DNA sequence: TGTGCCAGCAGCCGACAAACAGTGAACACTGAAGCTTTCTTT. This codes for CASSRQTVNTEAFF.

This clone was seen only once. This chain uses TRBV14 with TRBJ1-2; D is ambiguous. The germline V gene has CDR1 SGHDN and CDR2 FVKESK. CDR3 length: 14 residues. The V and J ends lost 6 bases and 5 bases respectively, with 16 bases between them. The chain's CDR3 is CASRPLASKYGYTF. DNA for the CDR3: TGTGCCAGCAGACCACTTGCGTCCAAATATGGCTACACCTTC.

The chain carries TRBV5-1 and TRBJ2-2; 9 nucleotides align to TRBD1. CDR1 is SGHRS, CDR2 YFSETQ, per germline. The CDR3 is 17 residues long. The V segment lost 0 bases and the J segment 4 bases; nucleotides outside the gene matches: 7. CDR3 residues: CASSLDRQGVGTGELFF. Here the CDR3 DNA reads TGCGCCAGCAGCTTGGACAGACAGGGGGTCGGCACCGGGGAGCTGTTTTTT.

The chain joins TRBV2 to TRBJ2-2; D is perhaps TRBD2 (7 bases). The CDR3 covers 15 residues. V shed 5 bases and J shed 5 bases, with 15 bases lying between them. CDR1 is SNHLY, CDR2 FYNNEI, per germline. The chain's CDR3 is CASSLDRRGTGELFF. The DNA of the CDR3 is TGTGCCAGCAGTCTAGACAGGCGGGGGACCGGGGAGCTGTTTTTT.

The CDR3 DNA is TGTGCCAGCAGCCTCTCAGGGGCTGGACAGCCCCAGCATTTT. Translating gives CASSLSGAGQPQHF. The rearrangement joins TRBV4-2 to TRBJ1-5, with D tentatively TRBD1 (6 bases). Trimming pared 4 bases from V and 7 bases from J, leaving 14 bases between. In germline, CDR1 is LGHNA, CDR2 YNFKEQ. CDR3 length: 14 residues.

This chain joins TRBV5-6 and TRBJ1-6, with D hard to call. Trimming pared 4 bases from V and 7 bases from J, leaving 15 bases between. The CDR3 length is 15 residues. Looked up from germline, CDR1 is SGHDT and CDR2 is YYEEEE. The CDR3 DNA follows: TGTGCCAGCAGCCTGGTGGAGCAGCGAAATTCACCCCTCCACTTT. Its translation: CASSLVEQRNSPLHF.

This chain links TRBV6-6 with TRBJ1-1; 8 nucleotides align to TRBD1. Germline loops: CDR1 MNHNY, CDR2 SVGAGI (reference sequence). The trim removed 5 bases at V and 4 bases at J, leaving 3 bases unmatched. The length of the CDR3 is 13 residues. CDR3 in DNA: TGTGCCAGCAGTCTTACAGGGGGCACTGAAGCTTTCTTT. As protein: CASSLTGGTEAFF.

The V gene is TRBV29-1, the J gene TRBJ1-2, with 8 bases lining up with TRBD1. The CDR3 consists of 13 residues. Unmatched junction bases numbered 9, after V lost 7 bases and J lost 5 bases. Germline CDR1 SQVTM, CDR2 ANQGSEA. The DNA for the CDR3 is TGCAGCGGAGGACAGGGCGAAGGTTATGGCTACACCTTC. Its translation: CSGGQGEGYGYTF.

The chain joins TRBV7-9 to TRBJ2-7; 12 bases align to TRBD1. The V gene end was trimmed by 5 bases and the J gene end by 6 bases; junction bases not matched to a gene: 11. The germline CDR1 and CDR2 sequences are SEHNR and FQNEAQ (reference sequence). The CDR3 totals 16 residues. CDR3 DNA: TGTGCCAGCAGCCGCGGCGGGACAGGGGGCGGGGGCGAGCAGTACTTC. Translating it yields CASSRGGTGGGGEQYF.

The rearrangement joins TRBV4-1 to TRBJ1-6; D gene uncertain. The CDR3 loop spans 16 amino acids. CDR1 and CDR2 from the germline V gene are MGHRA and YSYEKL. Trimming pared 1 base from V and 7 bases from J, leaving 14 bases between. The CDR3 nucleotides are TGCGCCAGCAGCCAAGTTGGGATCGGAGGCAATTCACCCCTCCACTTT. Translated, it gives CASSQVGIGGNSPLHF.